The rows below give T cell receptor beta chains drawn from one sample of a study of chemoradiotherapy in HPV16-positive cancers. Repertoires were generated with immunoSEQ multiplex PCR, while TCRdb's copy carries only in-frame clones and drops some. Of some 6,100 clones listed, roughly two thirds are singletons. Sequenced here: tumor tissue, sampled from a patient who underwent chemoradiotherapy. The origin of the receptors is a human donor with HPV-associated anogenital cancer. Each CDR3 is given with its conserved first and last residue. The D gene is left open where the match is weak. A clone size is listed for some rows: how often the clone was seen (once, few, many), or a class if it is expanded.

D gene	clone size	V gene	J gene	CDR3 DNA	CDR3 protein
NA	NA	TRBV11-2	TRBJ2-2	TGTGCCAGCAGCTTATTTCGCACCGGGGAGCTGTTTTTT	CASSLFRTGELFF
NA	NA	TRBV5-1	TRBJ1-1	TGCGCCAGCAGCTTACAGGGTGAAGCTTTCTTT	CASSLQGEAFF
NA	NA	TRBV6-5	TRBJ1-2	TGTGCCAGCAGTTCCCAGGGAGGAGGATATGGCTACACCTTC	CASSSQGGGYGYTF
TRBD1	NA	TRBV6-5	TRBJ1-1	TGTGCCAGCAGTTCCATGGGGACAGAGAACACTGAAGCTTTCTTT	CASSSMGTENTEAFF
NA	NA	TRBV18	TRBJ2-1	TGTGCCAGCTCACCACTAACGGAGCAGTTCTTC	CASSPLTEQFF
TRBD2	NA	TRBV5-1	TRBJ2-7	TGCGCCAGCAGCCTCGGGACTAGCGGGAAGGGTTGCGAGCAGTACTTC	CASSLGTSGKGCEQYF
TRBD1	few	TRBV2	TRBJ2-7	TGTGCCAGCAGAGGACAGGTTCGCTCCTACGAGCAGTACTTC	CASRGQVRSYEQYF
NA	NA	TRBV5-1	TRBJ2-5	TGCGCCAGCAGTGGGGGGGGCGGCGGACGGGCCCAGTACTTC	CASSGGGGGRAQYF
NA	NA	TRBV7-2	TRBJ2-2	TGTGCCAGCAGCTTAATCTACGGCCGCACCGGGGAGCTGTTTTTT	CASSLIYGRTGELFF
NA	NA	TRBV11-3	TRBJ2-5	TGTGCCAGCAGCTTAGATCCTGGGACCCACCAAGAGACCCAGTACTTC	CASSLDPGTHQETQYF
TRBD1	once	TRBV30	TRBJ1-5	TGTGCCTGGAGTATCAGGGGGGATCAGCCCCAGCATTTT	CAWSIRGDQPQHF
NA	few	TRBV30	TRBJ1-2	TGTGCCTGGAGTGGGCAGTCGGGGGGCTACACCTTC	CAWSGQSGGYTF
NA	NA	TRBV19	TRBJ2-7	TGTGCCAGTGGGCCGATCTCCGAGCAGTACTTC	CASGPISEQYF
NA	NA	TRBV11-3	TRBJ1-2	TGTGCCAGCAGCTTCGGGGGGCAGGGTGGCTACACCTTC	CASSFGGQGGYTF
NA	NA	TRBV6-1	TRBJ2-7	TGTGCCAGCGGATCTTCGAGCTCCTACGAGCAGTACTTC	CASGSSSSYEQYF
TRBD2	NA	TRBV7-9	TRBJ2-7	TGTGCCAGCAGCAGGATTCCGGGACTAGCGGTAAGCTCCTACGAGCAGTACTTC	CASSRIPGLAVSSYEQYF
TRBD1	NA	TRBV7-9	TRBJ1-1	TGTGCCAGCAGGCAAAAGACAGGGGCTTTCACTGAAGCTTTCTTT	CASRQKTGAFTEAFF
TRBD1	NA	TRBV13	TRBJ1-1	TGTGCCAGCAGCCTTACAGGGGCTGGGGCTTTCTTT	CASSLTGAGAFF
NA	NA	TRBV9	TRBJ2-7	TGTGCCAGCAGCGTAGAGGAGGGGGCTTTGCGGGAGCAGTACTTC	CASSVEEGALREQYF
TRBD1	NA	TRBV5-6	TRBJ2-3	TGTGCCAGCAGCTTTGGGACAGGGGGGACAGATACGCAGTATTTT	CASSFGTGGTDTQYF
TRBD1	large	TRBV30	TRBJ1-1	TGTGCCTGGAGTCTGACAGGGGTCCCTGAAGCTTTCTTT	CAWSLTGVPEAFF
NA	NA	TRBV11-3	TRBJ1-5	TGTGCCAGCAGCCTCCACCTTGGACGGCAGGGGCAGCCCCAGCATTTT	CASSLHLGRQGQPQHF
TRBD1	NA	TRBV9	TRBJ2-1	TGTGCCAGCAGCGTAGGAGGGACAGTCAGCAATGAGCAGTTCTTC	CASSVGGTVSNEQFF
TRBD1	NA	TRBV29-1	TRBJ1-5	TGCAGCGTCCGGACAGGGCTGGGCAATCAGCCCCAGCATTTT	CSVRTGLGNQPQHF
TRBD1	NA	TRBV7-9	TRBJ2-7	TGTGCCAGCAGCCCGGACAGGGACTACGAGCAGTACTTC	CASSPDRDYEQYF
TRBD1	NA	TRBV28	TRBJ2-7	TGTGCCAGCACCTTCGGGGACAGGGAGTTGCGGGAGCAGTACTTC	CASTFGDRELREQYF
NA	NA	TRBV25-1	TRBJ1-2	TGTGCCAGCAGTAAAGATGTTAACTATGGCTACACCTTC	CASSKDVNYGYTF
NA	once	TRBV28	TRBJ2-5	TGTGCCAGCACCCTTACCGACCAGACCCAGTACTTC	CASTLTDQTQYF
TRBD2	once	TRBV27	TRBJ2-5	TGTGCCAGCGGATGGGACCGGGGGGTAGAGACCCAGTACTTC	CASGWDRGVETQYF
NA	NA	TRBV7-9	TRBJ2-1	TGTGCCAGCAGCTTATTGCGCGATACCCACTCCTACAATGAGCAGTTCTTC	CASSLLRDTHSYNEQFF
NA	few	TRBV5-1	TRBJ1-3	TGCGCCAGCAGCTTGACCGAGAAGCGACGGAGCTCTGGAAACACCATATATTTT	CASSLTEKRRSSGNTIYF
NA	medium-sized	TRBV2	TRBJ1-5	TGTGCCAGCAGTTCCCTTTCCGACAGGTCTCAGCCCCAGCATTTT	CASSSLSDRSQPQHF
TRBD1	NA	TRBV7-9	TRBJ1-1	TGTGCCAGCAGCTCGGACAGGGTCTGGAGCACTGAAGCTTTCTTT	CASSSDRVWSTEAFF
NA	NA	TRBV29-1	TRBJ1-3	TGCAGCGTTGAGGGCTCTGGAAACACCATATATTTT	CSVEGSGNTIYF
NA	few	TRBV29-1	TRBJ2-2	TGCAGCGGATCAGGGAGGTCCACCGGGGAGCTGTTTTTT	CSGSGRSTGELFF
TRBD2	few	TRBV11-3	TRBJ2-3	TGTGCCAGCAGCCACGGGCTAGCGGGAGGTTTGTGGGCAGATACGCAGTATTTT	CASSHGLAGGLWADTQYF
NA	once	TRBV20-1	TRBJ1-1	TGCAGTGCTATGTACCGGGAGGATTTCTTT	CSAMYREDFF
NA	NA	TRBV28	TRBJ2-3	TGTGCCAGCAGTTGGGGGCCCGGGGCGAAAGATACGCAGTATTTT	CASSWGPGAKDTQYF
NA	NA	TRBV11-3	TRBJ1-5	TGTGCCAGCAGCCCTAAAGTGGCAGTCCATCAGCCCCAGCATTTT	CASSPKVAVHQPQHF
TRBD2	NA	TRBV7-9	TRBJ2-1	TGTGCCAGCAGCTTCGGGCTAGCGGGAAGCAATGAGCAGTTCTTC	CASSFGLAGSNEQFF
TRBD1	NA	TRBV28	TRBJ2-6	TGTGCCAGCAGTTCGGGACAGGAGAGCTCTGGGGCCAACGTCCTGACTTTC	CASSSGQESSGANVLTF
NA	NA	TRBV29-1	TRBJ2-7	TGCAGCGTTGAGGGAGCCTACGAGCAGTACTTC	CSVEGAYEQYF
NA	NA	TRBV5-1	TRBJ1-1	TGCGCCAGCAGCTTGGAACGGCAGAACACTGAAGCTTTCTTT	CASSLERQNTEAFF
NA	NA	TRBV7-9	TRBJ1-6	TGTGCCAGCAGCCGTAAGGAGTCTTCACCCCTCCACTTT	CASSRKESSPLHF
TRBD2	NA	TRBV15	TRBJ2-2	TGTGCCACCAGCAGAGATAGAGGACTAGCGGGAACGTCCTCCGGGGAGCTGTTTTTT	CATSRDRGLAGTSSGELFF
NA	NA	TRBV11-3	TRBJ2-2	TGTGCCAGCAGCTTAGGCCCCACCGGGGAGCTGTTTTTT	CASSLGPTGELFF
NA	NA	TRBV28	TRBJ1-2	TGTGCCAGCAGTTTATTGGACACCGGCTATGGCTACACCTTC	CASSLLDTGYGYTF
NA	NA	TRBV10-2	TRBJ2-5	TGCGCCAGAGCGGGAGAGACCCAGTACTTC	CARAGETQYF
NA	NA	TRBV14	TRBJ2-1	TGTGCCAGCAGCGACTTTCGCAAATTCCACAATGAGCAGTTCTTC	CASSDFRKFHNEQFF